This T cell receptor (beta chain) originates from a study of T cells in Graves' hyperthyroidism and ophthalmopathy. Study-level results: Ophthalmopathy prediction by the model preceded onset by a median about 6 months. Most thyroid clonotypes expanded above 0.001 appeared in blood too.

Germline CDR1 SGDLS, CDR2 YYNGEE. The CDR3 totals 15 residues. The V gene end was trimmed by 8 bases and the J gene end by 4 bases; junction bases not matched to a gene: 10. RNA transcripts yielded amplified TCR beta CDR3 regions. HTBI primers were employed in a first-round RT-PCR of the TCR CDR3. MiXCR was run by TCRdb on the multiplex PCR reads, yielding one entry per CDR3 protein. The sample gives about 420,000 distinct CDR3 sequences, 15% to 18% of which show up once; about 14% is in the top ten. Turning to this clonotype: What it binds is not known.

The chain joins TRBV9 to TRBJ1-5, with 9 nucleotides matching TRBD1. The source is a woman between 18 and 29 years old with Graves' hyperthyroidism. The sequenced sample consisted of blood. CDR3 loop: CASTGQGLGNQPQHF. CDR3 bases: TGTGCCAGTACAGGACAGGGGTTGGGAAATCAGCCCCAGCATTTT.